This T cell receptor (beta chain) originates from a study of PD-1 blockade in classical Hodgkin lymphoma. Study-wide findings and caveats: According to reports, newly diagnosed patients had lower baseline TCR diversity than healthy donors, and relapsed/refractory patients had lower baseline TCR diversity still. With CD4+ cells, TCR diversity rose significantly by C4D1, but not with CD8+ cells.

All patients experienced relapse after autologous stem cell transplantation, and brentuximab vedotin exposure was variable. Relapsed/refractory classical Hodgkin lymphoma patients had complete, partial or progressive responses. For this clone: As yet, its antigen is unknown.

Germline loops: CDR1 SNHLY, CDR2 FYNNEI. V was pared by 9 bases and J by 0 bases, with 9 bases between. The CDR3 loop spans 13 amino acids. Generated by immunoSEQ multiplex PCR, the TCRdb table keeps only in-frame clones and is missing some. The sample includes about 84,000 clones, roughly nine tenths of them seen just once. The sequencing used peripheral blood mononuclear cells (PBMCs), collected at baseline. The gene calls are TRBV2 and TRBJ2-1, with D perhaps TRBD2 (5 bases). The sequence was collected from a human donor with classical Hodgkin lymphoma. The CDR3 here is CASSSASYNEQFF. The DNA for the CDR3 is TGTGCCAGTAGTAGCGCCTCCTACAATGAGCAGTTCTTC.